The clone carrying this T cell receptor (beta chain) was counted between two and nine times. Antigen unknown. These data are taken from a study of shared clonotypes between healthy human individuals. Overall study findings and caveats: Estimated richness was generally greater in naive than memory subsets.

Clones were sequenced by immunoSEQ multiplex PCR, and TCRdb holds only the in-frame ones, with some missing. The table records 110,000 or so clones, approximately 70% of them present only once. CDR3 length equals 14 residues. Germline-derived CDR1 and CDR2 are WSHSY and SAAADI. J lost 7 bases, V lost 5 bases, and 6 bases had no gene match. Material: memory CD8+ T cells sorted from blood. Subset of the sample: CD45RO+ cells pooled with CCR7-negative TemRA cells. The chain recombines TRBV10-2 with TRBJ2-1; 9 bases agree with TRBD2. This TCR was sampled from a woman in her 30s in good health. The CDR3 sequence is CASSLLAGLNEQFF. DNA for the CDR3: TGCGCCAGCAGTTTACTAGCGGGTCTTAATGAGCAGTTCTTC.